A single sample gave rise to the 16 T cell receptor beta chains below, sequenced in a study of T-cell memory formation after mild COVID-19. One entry per CDR3 protein, called by TCRdb with MiXCR from the 5' RACE reads. The sample yields around 200,000 distinct CDR3 sequences, around 26% seen once. Sample: PBMCs or a T cell subset sorted from them (not recorded which). These receptors were taken from an adult woman who had mild COVID-19 (a few samples of this study predate the infection). Cell type and time point are not known.

V and J are TRBV5-1 and TRBJ2-1; TRBD1 matches at 9 bases. Losses at the gene ends were 5 bases for V and 6 bases for J; bases not matched to a gene: 6. The CDR3 consists of 14 residues. The germline CDR1 and CDR2 sequences are SGHRS and YFSETQ. CDR3 sequence: CASRRQGEGNEQFF. The CDR3 DNA is TGCGCCAGCAGAAGACAGGGGGAGGGCAATGAGCAGTTCTTC.

This clonotype was found a few times. The chain uses TRBV7-2 and TRBJ2-1, with 11 bases fitting TRBD1. CDR3 length: 14 amino acids. Unmatched junction bases numbered 6, after V lost 5 bases and J lost 9 bases. Germline lookup yields CDR1 SGHTA and CDR2 FQGNSA. CDR3: CASSPGQGAIEQFF. CDR3 bases: TGTGCCAGCAGCCCTGGACAGGGGGCGATTGAGCAGTTCTTC. Filled out from reference TRBV7-2 and TRBJ2-1, the complete variable domain reads GAGVSQSPSNKVTEKGKDVELRCDPISGHTALYWYRQSLGQGLEFLIYFQGNSAPDKSGLPSDRFSAERTGGSVSTLTIQRTQQEDSAVYLCASSPGQGAIEQFFGPGTRLTVL.

The chain links TRBV7-3 to TRBJ2-3; tentatively, D is TRBD1 or TRBD2 (5 bases each). The germline gives CDR1 SGHTA, CDR2 FQGTGA. The CDR3 totals 15 residues. V was clipped by 5 bases and J by 2 bases, with 14 bases between them. CDR3 in DNA: TGTGCCAGCAGCCGACAGAAGGGAGACACAGATACGCAGTATTTT. It specifies CASSRQKGDTDTQYF.

The chain recombines TRBV20-1 with TRBJ2-7, with unresolved D. The CDR3 has 14 residues. V lost 0 bases to trimming and J lost 2 bases, with 11 bases between them. Germline loops: CDR1 DFQATT, CDR2 SNEGSKA (reference sequence). CDR3 nucleotides: TGCAGTGCTAGAGATGATAGGGTCACCTACGAGCAGTACTTC. Residues: CSARDDRVTYEQYF.

The rearrangement uses TRBV20-1 and TRBJ1-1; TRBD1 agrees at 9 bases. Germline loops: CDR1 DFQATT, CDR2 SNEGSKA (reference sequence). This CDR3 has 14 residues. V shed 6 bases and J 7 bases; nucleotides not matched to a gene: 12. The CDR3: CSATDRGTSGEAFF. Here the CDR3 DNA reads TGCAGTGCGACAGACAGGGGGACATCGGGTGAAGCTTTCTTT.

This clonotype was seen at least ten times. The chain combines TRBV5-1 with TRBJ1-4, with 8 positions matching TRBD1. Germline assignment: CDR1 SGHRS and CDR2 YFSETQ. The CDR3 contains 13 residues. Trimming at V came to 0 bases and at J to 10 bases, leaving 2 bases not matched to a gene. The CDR3 nucleotides read TGCGCCAGCAGCTTGGGCGACAGGGGAAAACTGTTTTTT. As protein: CASSLGDRGKLFF.

V usage is TRBV7-3 and J usage is TRBJ2-1; D may be TRBD2 (5 bases). The CDR3 is made up of 14 amino acids. V lost 1 base and J lost 9, with 13 bases in between. The germline gives CDR1 SGHTA, CDR2 FQGTGA. This CDR3 is CASSLSQSGGEQFF. CDR3 in DNA: TGTGCCAGCAGCTTAAGTCAATCCGGAGGTGAGCAGTTCTTC.

In this sample, this clonotype turned up a few times. This chain links TRBV10-2 with TRBJ2-5; TRBD1 agrees at 7 bases. There are 13 residues in the CDR3. Germline lookup yields CDR1 WSHSY and CDR2 SAAADI. V lost 6 bases and J lost 0; bases outside the gene matches: 1. The chain's CDR3 is CASSDRDQETQYF. The CDR3 DNA is TGCGCCAGCAGCGACAGGGACCAAGAGACCCAGTACTTC.

The table lists this clonotype with a few counts. This chain's CDR3 is CASSNHPNYGYTF. Written as DNA, the CDR3 is TGTGCCAGCAGTAATCATCCGAACTATGGCTACACCTTC. The chain has TRBV6-5 and TRBJ1-2; D remains ambiguous. CDR1 is MNHEY and CDR2 is SVGAGI in the germline V gene. The CDR3 is 13 amino acids. V lost 5 bases and J 2 bases, leaving 9 bases between the germline ends.

The CDR3 DNA sequence: TGTGCCAGCAGCTTTCCGGTACAGGGGGCGCCGTTGACAGATACGCAGTATTTT. Amino acids: CASSFPVQGAPLTDTQYF. This sequence joins TRBV7-2 and TRBJ2-3; 9 bases are a match to TRBD1. Trimming cost V 3 bases and J 3 bases; bases outside gene matches: 13. Germline loops: CDR1 SGHTA, CDR2 FQGNSA. The CDR3 is 18 amino acids.

This clonotype is a singleton in its sample. The chain employs TRBV7-9 and TRBJ2-7; D possibly corresponds to TRBD2 (5 bases). CDR3 length: 14 residues. V was shortened by 4 bases and J by 3 bases, with 13 bases between the two germline ends. Germline CDR1 SEHNR, CDR2 FQNEAQ (reference sequence). CDR3 sequence (DNA): TGTGCCAGCAGCTCCCCCCCCCGGGACTACGAGCAGTACTTC. It is translated as CASSSPPRDYEQYF.

The V call is TRBV7-9, the J call TRBJ2-3, with 7 bases that match TRBD2. After removal of 7 bases from V and 1 base from J, the junction contained 8 bases not matched to a gene. The CDR3 runs 15 residues. Germline values: CDR1 SEHNR, CDR2 FQNEAQ (reference sequence). The CDR3 sequence: CASTSPGRGTDTQYF. Here the CDR3 DNA reads TGTGCCAGCACTTCCCCAGGGAGGGGCACAGATACGCAGTATTTT.

This clonotype was observed a handful of times. The V gene is TRBV7-3, the J gene TRBJ1-1; the match to TRBD1 covers 11 bases. Germline V gene data show CDR1 as SGHTA and CDR2 as FQGTGA. V lost 5 bases to trimming and J lost 4 bases; unmatched junction nucleotides: 9. The CDR3 runs 16 residues. The CDR3 here is CASSLDGTGGITEAFF. CDR3 sequence (DNA): TGTGCCAGCAGCCTAGACGGGACAGGGGGAATCACTGAAGCTTTCTTT.

This rearrangement joins TRBV11-2 to TRBJ2-1; 10 nucleotides line up with TRBD1. The CDR3 has 15 residues. Germline-derived CDR1 and CDR2 are SGHAT and FQNNGV. V shed 7 bases and J 5 bases; nucleotides not matched to a gene: 8. This CDR3 is CASIPRGQGNNEQFF. The CDR3 coding sequence is TGTGCCAGCATCCCGAGGGGACAGGGGAACAATGAGCAGTTCTTC.

This clonotype was detected only a few times. The chain joins TRBV7-2 to TRBJ2-2; D gene ambiguous. Per the germline V gene, CDR1 is SGHTA and CDR2 is FQGNSA. The CDR3 extends over 14 amino acids. Trimming cost V 6 bases and J 1 base, with 9 bases left between them. The CDR3 DNA reads as TGTGCCAGCAGGAAAACAGTGAACACCGGGGAGCTGTTTTTT. This sequence encodes CASRKTVNTGELFF.

This clonotype was found a few times. V and J are TRBV7-3 and TRBJ2-3; the match to TRBD1 covers 7 bases. CDR1 and CDR2 from the germline V gene are SGHTA and FQGTGA. The CDR3 is 13 amino acids. Unmatched junction bases numbered 5, after V lost 5 bases and J lost 6 bases. The CDR3 spells CASSVGGADTQYF. The DNA for the CDR3 is TGTGCCAGCAGCGTAGGGGGCGCGGATACGCAGTATTTT.